Following are 19 T cell receptor beta chains from one sample sequenced in a study of T cell repertoires in cytomegalovirus infection. A single record per CDR3 protein comes from TCRdb applying MiXCR to the reads. The table includes under 150,000 distinct CDR3 sequences, roughly 25% detected once. These TCRs' antigens remain unknown. The sequenced material came from PBMCs, sequenced either directly or after in vitro stimulation (not recorded which). The receptors shown here come from a human donor in good health (CMV status not recorded). Some clones in this sample may be carry-over from other donors' samples.

The V and J genes are TRBV20-1 and TRBJ1-1; 7 bases line up with TRBD1. Germline-derived CDR1 and CDR2 are DFQATT and SNEGSKA (reference sequence). The CDR3 sequence is 12 residues long. The V segment lost 1 base and the J segment 10 bases; nucleotides outside the gene matches: 6. CDR3 nucleotides: TGCAGTGCTAGAGTCAGGGGGAGCGGAGCTTTCTTT. This sequence encodes CSARVRGSGAFF.

This clonotype was found many times. The chain uses TRBV28 and TRBJ2-1; D not resolved. Germline loops: CDR1 MDHEN, CDR2 SYDVKM. The CDR3 consists of 11 residues. Trimming shortened V by 3 bases and J by 9 bases, and 6 bases separated the two germline ends. Here the CDR3 reads CASSFLREQFF. Here the CDR3 DNA reads TGTGCCAGCAGTTTTTTGCGTGAGCAGTTCTTC.

This clonotype has just a few counts. The V and J genes are TRBV7-2 and TRBJ2-2; D may be TRBD2 (6 bases). Germline V gene data show CDR1 as SGHTA and CDR2 as FQGNSA. This CDR3 has 17 amino acids. V was clipped by 2 bases and J by 6 bases, with 19 bases between them. In DNA form, the CDR3 reads TGTGCCAGCAGCTTAAGTAGCGGAGTTCCCAAGGCCGGGGAGCTGTTTTTT. Its translation: CASSLSSGVPKAGELFF.

The rearrangement uses TRBV4-3 and TRBJ2-7; tentatively, D is TRBD1 (5 bases). Germline V CDR1 and CDR2: LGHNA, YSLEER. There are 13 residues in the CDR3. Trimming shortened V by 3 bases and J by 4 bases, and 10 bases separated the two germline ends. In nucleotides, the CDR3 is TGCGCCAGCAGCCACGGCGCAGGGTACGAGCAGTACTTC. Its translation is CASSHGAGYEQYF.

At least ten counts were recorded for this clonotype. The chain uses TRBV7-8 and TRBJ2-1; D is perhaps TRBD2 (5 bases). The V end lost 5 bases, the J end lost 6 bases, and 20 bases lay between the germline ends. CDR3 length: 16 amino acids. In germline, CDR1 is SGHVS, CDR2 FQNEAQ. The CDR3 bases are TGTGCCAGCAGCGGCGAGCGGTCGACGGGAAGCAATGAGCAGTTCTTC. Translation gives CASSGERSTGSNEQFF. The whole variable domain, filled in from reference TRBV7-8 and TRBJ2-1, reads GAGVSQSPRYKVAKRGQDVALRCDPISGHVSLFWYQQALGQGPEFLTYFQNEAQLDKSGLPSDRFFAERPEGSVSTLKIQRTQQEDSAVYLCASSGERSTGSNEQFFGPGTRLTVL.

This clonotype showed up just a few times. The chain carries TRBV7-8 and TRBJ2-7; D remains unclear. V lost 5 bases to trimming and J lost 2 bases, with 13 bases between them. The CDR3 has 14 amino acids. Germline V gene lookup returns CDR1 SGHVS and CDR2 FQNEAQ. Here the CDR3 DNA reads TGTGCCAGCAGCGCCTTAGTGGTGACCTACGAGCAGTACTTC. Translation: CASSALVVTYEQYF.

The table lists this clonotype with many counts. This chain connects TRBV28 to TRBJ2-1; maybe TRBD2 (6 bases). Germline loops: CDR1 MDHEN, CDR2 SYDVKM. The CDR3 sequence is 13 residues long. V dropped 7 bases and J dropped 5 bases, with 12 bases sitting between them. In nucleotides, the CDR3 is TGTGCCAGCAATCCGGGAGCCAACAATGAGCAGTTCTTC. Encoded protein: CASNPGANNEQFF.

This clonotype was recorded many times. The chain recombines TRBV7-2 with TRBJ2-5; TRBD2 matches 9 bases. Trimming removed 2 bases from V and 4 bases from J; junction bases left unmatched: 11. The CDR3 runs to 17 residues. CDR1 is SGHTA, CDR2 FQGNSA, per germline. The CDR3 nucleotides are TGTGCCAGCAGCTTAAGCATGGCGGGAGGGCTGGGAGAGACCCAGTACTTC. Translated: CASSLSMAGGLGETQYF. Variable domain in full (rest from reference TRBV7-2 and TRBJ2-5): GAGVSQSPSNKVTEKGKDVELRCDPISGHTALYWYRQSLGQGLEFLIYFQGNSAPDKSGLPSDRFSAERTGGSVSTLTIQRTQQEDSAVYLCASSLSMAGGLGETQYFGPGTRLLVL.

This clonotype showed up just a few times. The chain joins TRBV24-1 to TRBJ2-5, with D perhaps TRBD1 (6 bases). V was shortened by 4 bases and J by 5 bases, with 13 bases between the two germline ends. Germline-derived CDR1 and CDR2 are KGHDR and SFDVKD. The CDR3 runs 14 residues. The CDR3 coding sequence is TGTGCCACCAGTGAAACAGGGATATGGGAGACCCAGTACTTC. Residues: CATSETGIWETQYF.

This clonotype was observed many times. The V call is TRBV15, the J call TRBJ2-1; 10 nucleotides align to TRBD2. V dropped 4 bases and J dropped 5; count of bases not matched to a gene: 5. The CDR3 spans 15 residues. CDR1 LNHNV and CDR2 YYDKDF come from the germline V gene (reference sequence). CDR3 sequence: CATSTRTSGDNEQFF. The CDR3 region has the DNA TGTGCCACCAGCACCAGGACTAGCGGAGACAATGAGCAGTTCTTC.

The chain links TRBV5-4 to TRBJ1-2, with D hard to call. The germline V gene encodes CDR1 SGHNT and CDR2 YYREEE (reference sequence). V lost 5 bases and J lost 3, with 11 bases in between. CDR3 size: 13 residues. CDR3 loop: CASSHTDHYGYTF. CDR3 DNA: TGTGCCAGCAGTCATACGGATCACTATGGCTACACCTTC. The full variable domain, completed using reference TRBV5-4 and TRBJ1-2, is ETGVTQSPTHLIKTRGQQVTLRCSSQSGHNTVSWYQQALGQGPQFIFQYYREEENGRGNFPPRFSGLQFPNYSSELNVNALELDDSALYLCASSHTDHYGYTFGSGTRLTVV.

The chain combines TRBV12-3 or TRBV12-4 with TRBJ1-5, with D possibly matching TRBD1 (5 bases). V lost 4 bases to trimming and J lost 12 bases, with 13 bases between them. The CDR3 loop spans 12 amino acids. The DNA for the CDR3 is TGTGCCAGCAGTTCCTTTGGGGGGAACCAGCATTTT. Translated, it gives CASSSFGGNQHF.

This clonotype was seen only a few times. The chain couples TRBV6-2 or TRBV6-3 to TRBJ1-1, with D possibly being TRBD1 (6 bases). Germline loops: CDR1 MNHEY, CDR2 SVGEGT. Trimming cost V 8 bases and J 6 bases, with 22 bases left between them. The CDR3 extends over 15 amino acids. The CDR3 loop reads CASSPLVGAEAEAFF. In nucleotides, the CDR3 is TGTGCCAGCTCCCCGCTTGTGGGGGCGGAGGCTGAAGCTTTCTTT.

The CDR3 region is CASSHKADRTYNEQFF. DNA for the CDR3: TGTGCCAGCAGTCATAAGGCGGACAGGACGTACAATGAGCAGTTCTTC. The chain carries TRBV7-6 and TRBJ2-1; 7 nucleotides align to TRBD1. Germline V CDR1 and CDR2: SGHVS, FNYEAQ. The ends lost 6 bases at V and 4 bases at J; junction bases unmatched: 12. The CDR3 has 16 residues.

The chain links TRBV19 to TRBJ1-1, with D hard to call. The CDR3 extends over 13 amino acids. Germline assignment: CDR1 LNHDA and CDR2 SQIVND (reference sequence). V lost 6 bases to trimming and J lost 5 bases, with 13 bases between them. CDR3 region: CASSSGPWTEAFF. The CDR3 region has the DNA TGTGCCAGTAGCTCCGGACCCTGGACTGAAGCTTTCTTT.

This clonotype was seen only a few times. One junction end disagrees with the germline gene, perhaps due to a read error. The chain links TRBV15 to TRBJ2-7, with 8 bases identical to TRBD1. The CDR3 extends over 11 amino acids. CDR1 LNHNV and CDR2 YYDKDF come from the germline V gene (reference sequence). CDR3 residues: CATSRDGDRSF. The CDR3 bases are TGTGCCACCAGCAGAGATGGGGACAGGAGCTTC.

V gene TRBV7-2 combines with J gene TRBJ2-5; D is unresolved. CDR3 length: 14 residues. Trimming removed 2 bases at V and 7 bases at J, with 14 bases between. CDR1 and CDR2 (germline): SGHTA, FQGNSA. The CDR3 here is CASSLFGGPGTQYF. The CDR3 DNA follows: TGTGCCAGCAGCTTATTCGGCGGTCCGGGGACCCAGTACTTC.

V and J are TRBV20-1 and TRBJ1-5, with D hard to call. Germline values: CDR1 DFQATT, CDR2 SNEGSKA (reference sequence). V gave up 4 bases and J gave up 4 bases, with 32 bases separating them. The CDR3 spans 20 residues. CDR3 in amino acids: CSAKVQLQGAGSERNQPQHF. CDR3 DNA sequence: TGCAGTGCTAAAGTCCAATTGCAAGGCGCGGGAAGTGAGAGGAATCAGCCCCAGCATTTT.

V is TRBV10-3 and J is TRBJ1-5; TRBD1 might be the D (5 bases). The V end was cut by 2 bases, the J end by 11 bases, with 13 bases between. Germline values: CDR1 ENHRY, CDR2 SYGVKD. The CDR3 is made up of 13 amino acids. CDR3 sequence: CAISEERRRAQHF. CDR3 bases: TGTGCCATCAGTGAGGAGAGACGCAGGGCCCAGCATTTT.